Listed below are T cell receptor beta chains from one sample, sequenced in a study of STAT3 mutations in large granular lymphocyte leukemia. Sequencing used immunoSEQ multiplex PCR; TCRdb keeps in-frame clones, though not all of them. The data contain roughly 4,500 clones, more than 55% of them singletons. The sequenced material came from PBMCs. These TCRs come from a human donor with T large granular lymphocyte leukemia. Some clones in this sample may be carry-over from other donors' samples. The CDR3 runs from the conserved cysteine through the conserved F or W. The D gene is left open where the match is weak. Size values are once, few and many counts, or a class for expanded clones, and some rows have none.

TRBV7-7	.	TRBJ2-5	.	TGTGCCAGCAGCGGGACCCGGGGAGAGACCCAGTACTTC	CASSGTRGETQYF
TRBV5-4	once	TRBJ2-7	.	TGTGCCAGCAGCTTGGACAGCATACCCTACGAGCAGTACTTC	CASSLDSIPYEQYF
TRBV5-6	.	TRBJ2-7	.	TGTGCCAGCAGCTTGTTAGGGTCCTACGAGCAGTACTTC	CASSLLGSYEQYF
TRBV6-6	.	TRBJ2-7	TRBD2	TGTGCCAGCAGTTACTCGAAGCGGGAGAGGAACGAGCAGTACTTC	CASSYSKRERNEQYF
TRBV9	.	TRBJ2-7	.	TGTGCCAGCAGCGTAGGAGGGGACGTCTCCTACGAGCAGTACTTC	CASSVGGDVSYEQYF
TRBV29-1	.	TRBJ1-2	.	TGCAGCGGTGGTGGGGAAGGCTACACCTTC	CSGGGEGYTF
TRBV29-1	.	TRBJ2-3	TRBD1	TGCAGCGTAGGACAGGGCCAGAGAGATACGCAGTATTTT	CSVGQGQRDTQYF
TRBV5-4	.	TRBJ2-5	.	TGTGCCAGCAGCTTCGGGACCAGTGAGGAGACCCAGTACTTC	CASSFGTSEETQYF
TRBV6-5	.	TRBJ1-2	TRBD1	TGTGCCAGCAGTTACTCAGGGGGCGCTCTTAACTATGGCTACACCTTC	CASSYSGGALNYGYTF
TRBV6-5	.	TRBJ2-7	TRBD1	TGTGCCAGCAGTCCCCGAGGGCAGGGGGCCCACGAGCAGTACTTC	CASSPRGQGAHEQYF
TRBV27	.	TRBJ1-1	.	TGTGCCAGCAGTTTAAAGTGGGACACTGAAGCTTTCTTT	CASSLKWDTEAFF
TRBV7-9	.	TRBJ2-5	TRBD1	TGTGCCAGCAGCGCGGACAGGGGGTTTGGGGAGACCCAGTACTTC	CASSADRGFGETQYF
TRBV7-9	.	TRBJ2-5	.	TGTGCCAGCAGCTTGCTAGCATCGGAGACCCAGTACTTC	CASSLLASETQYF
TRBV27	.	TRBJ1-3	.	TGTGCCAGCAGTTTATCAGTCTGGTATAGTCGGGTTGGGGACACCATATATTTT	CASSLSVWYSRVGDTIYF
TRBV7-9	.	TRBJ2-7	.	TGTGCCAGCAGCTTACTTGACAGTTCAGACGAGCAGTACTTC	CASSLLDSSDEQYF
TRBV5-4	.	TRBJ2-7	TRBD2	TGTGCCAGCAGCGTAGGGACTAGCGGAACCTACGAGCAGTACTTC	CASSVGTSGTYEQYF
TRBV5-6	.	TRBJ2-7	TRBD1	TGTGCCAGCAGCAGACCGGGACAGGAGCATTACGAGCAGTACTTC	CASSRPGQEHYEQYF
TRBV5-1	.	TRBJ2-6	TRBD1	TGCGCCAGCATGGCGGGACAGGGTGTAGCTGGGGCCAACGTCCTGACTTTC	CASMAGQGVAGANVLTF
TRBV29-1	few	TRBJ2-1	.	TGCAGCGTTGAACCGGCCGAGATCAATGAGCAGTTCTTC	CSVEPAEINEQFF
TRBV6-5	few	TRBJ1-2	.	TGTGCCAGCAGTACCACCCTCAGGGAATCCTATGGCTACACCTTC	CASSTTLRESYGYTF
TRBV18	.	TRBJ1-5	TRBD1	TGTGCCAGCTCACCACAAGGGACAGCCTATCCGCCCCAGCATTTT	CASSPQGTAYPPQHF
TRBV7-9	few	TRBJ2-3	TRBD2	TGTGCCAGCAGCTTAGTCCCGGGACTAGTCCTCAGCACAGATACGCAGTATTTT	CASSLVPGLVLSTDTQYF
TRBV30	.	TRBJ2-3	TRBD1	TGTGCCTGGAGCGAGGGGACAGACGGTACGCAGTATTTT	CAWSEGTDGTQYF
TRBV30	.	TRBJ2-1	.	TGTGCCTGGAGTGGAAACAATGAGCAGTTCTTC	CAWSGNNEQFF
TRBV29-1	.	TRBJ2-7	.	TGCAGCGTTGAAGACGGGCAGATGGAGCAGTACTTC	CSVEDGQMEQYF
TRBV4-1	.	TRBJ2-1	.	TGCGCCAGCAGCCAAGTAGGGGGTGAGCAGTTCTTC	CASSQVGGEQFF
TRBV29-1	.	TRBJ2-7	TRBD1	TGCAGCGCCGGACAGGGGGACAGCTACGAGCAGTACTTC	CSAGQGDSYEQYF
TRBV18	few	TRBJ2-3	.	TGTGCCAGCTCACCGTTCACTGCGTCCACAGATACGCAGTATTTT	CASSPFTASTDTQYF
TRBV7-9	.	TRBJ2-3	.	TGTGCCAGCAGCACGACAGGAGGCACAGATACGCAGTATTTT	CASSTTGGTDTQYF
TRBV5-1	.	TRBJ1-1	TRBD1	TGCGCCAGCAGCTTGGTGGGACAGGAGTTCACTGAAGCTTTCTTT	CASSLVGQEFTEAFF
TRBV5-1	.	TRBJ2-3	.	TGCGCCAGTACACAGGATTTTCGCACAGATACGCAGTATTTT	CASTQDFRTDTQYF
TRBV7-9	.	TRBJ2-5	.	TGTGCCACTGACAGCGGAGGGACCCAGTACTTC	CATDSGGTQYF
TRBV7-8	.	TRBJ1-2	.	TGTGCCAGCAGCTTAGGGGGGGCCAGCTATGGCTACACCTTC	CASSLGGASYGYTF
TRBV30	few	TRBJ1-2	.	TGTGCCACCGGCGGGGGTAGGAATGGCTACACCTTC	CATGGGRNGYTF
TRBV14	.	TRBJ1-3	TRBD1	TGTGCCAGCAGCCTGGGACAGGGATGGTCTGGAAACACCATATATTTT	CASSLGQGWSGNTIYF
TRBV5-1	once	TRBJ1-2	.	TGCGCCAGCAGCTTGGAGCCCGATAACTATGGCTACACCTTC	CASSLEPDNYGYTF
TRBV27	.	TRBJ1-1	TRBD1	TGTGCCAGCAGTTTAGGGACAGGGGCGAACACTGAAGCTTTCTTT	CASSLGTGANTEAFF
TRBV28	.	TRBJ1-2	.	TGTGCCAGCAGTTTCCCCCAGGGGCTCCCCTATGGCTACACCTTC	CASSFPQGLPYGYTF